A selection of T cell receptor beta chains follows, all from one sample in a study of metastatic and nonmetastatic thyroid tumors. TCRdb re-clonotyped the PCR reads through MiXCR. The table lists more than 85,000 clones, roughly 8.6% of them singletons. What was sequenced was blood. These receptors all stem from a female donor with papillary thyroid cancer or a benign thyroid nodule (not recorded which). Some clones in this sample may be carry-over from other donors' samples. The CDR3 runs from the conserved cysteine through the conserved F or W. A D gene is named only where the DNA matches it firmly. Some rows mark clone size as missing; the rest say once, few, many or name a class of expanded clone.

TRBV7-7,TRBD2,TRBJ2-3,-,TGTGCCAGCAGCCCCGCGGGAGTGGCAGATACGCAGTATTTT,CASSPAGVADTQYF
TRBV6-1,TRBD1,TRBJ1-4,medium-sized,TGTGCCAGCAGTGAAGGACAGGGGGTTGAAAAACTGTTTTTT,CASSEGQGVEKLFF
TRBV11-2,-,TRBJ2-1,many,TGTGCCAGCAGCTCGTATGCAGTCTACAATGAGCAGTTCTTC,CASSSYAVYNEQFF
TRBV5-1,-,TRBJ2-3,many,TGCGCCAGCAGTTTTGGCACAGATACGCAGTATTTT,CASSFGTDTQYF
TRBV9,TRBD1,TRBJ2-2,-,TGTGCCAGCAGCCCAGGACAGGGATTCGGCGGGGAGCTGTTTTTT,CASSPGQGFGGELFF
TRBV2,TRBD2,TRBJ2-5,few,TGTGCCAGCAGACCCGGGGCTAGCGGGAGCCAGACCCAGTACTTC,CASRPGASGSQTQYF
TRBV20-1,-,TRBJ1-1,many,TGCAGTGCTAGGGGGAGTAACACTGAAGCTTTCTTT,CSARGSNTEAFF
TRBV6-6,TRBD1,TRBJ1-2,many,TGTGCCAGCAGTTACGGGACAGGGGCATATGGCTACACCTTC,CASSYGTGAYGYTF
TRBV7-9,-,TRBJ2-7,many,TGTGCCAGCAGCTTTGAGGCCTACGAGCAGTACTTC,CASSFEAYEQYF
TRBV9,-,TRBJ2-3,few,TGTGCCAGCAGCGTCCTCAACACAGATACGCAGTATTTT,CASSVLNTDTQYF
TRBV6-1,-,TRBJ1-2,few,TGTGCCAGCAGTAGCGGGACGTGGCATGGCTATGGCTACACCTTC,CASSSGTWHGYGYTF
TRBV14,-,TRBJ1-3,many,TGTGCCAGCAGCCTCTCTGGAAACACCATATATTTT,CASSLSGNTIYF
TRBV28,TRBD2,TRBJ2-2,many,TGTGCCAGCAGACTAGCGGGGGGGCACACCGGGGAGCTGTTTTTT,CASRLAGGHTGELFF
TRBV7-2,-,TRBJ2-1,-,TGCGCCAGCAGCTTAGCGGTGGCCAATGAGCAGTTCTTC,CASSLAVANEQFF
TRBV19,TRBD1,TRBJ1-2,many,TGTGCCAGTAGGGGGACAGCCCTCTATGGCTACACCTTC,CASRGTALYGYTF